This is a list of T cell receptor beta chains from one sample in a study of cytomegalovirus exposure and HLA in healthy donors. The repertoire was sequenced with immunoSEQ multiplex PCR; TCRdb's copy has only in-frame clones and lacks some. The sample lists 250,000 to 350,000 clones; just over 85% were seen once. The sample consisted of PBMCs. The receptors shown here come from a woman aged 18-30 years in good health and CMV-seronegative. The conserved cysteine and the conserved F or W are not part of the CDR3 here.

len,v_gene,CDR3aa
13,TRBV4-3,ASSQEGGAGNTIY
13,TRBV5-1,ASSLVLAGEDTQY
14,TRBV5-4,ASSLGASGAHNEQF
12,TRBV6-5,ASSYLAGTDTQY
15,TRBV19,ASSVDPYPDRGDGYT
11,TRBV27,ASSLSEGGGYT
14,TRBV7-9,ASSLWNSGGIYEQY
13,TRBV4-3,ASSQMIKGGYGYT
12,TRBV2,ASTPGGVNTEAF
14,TRBV30,AWSVFSGKYFYEQY
11,TRBV19,ASSRTGNYEQY